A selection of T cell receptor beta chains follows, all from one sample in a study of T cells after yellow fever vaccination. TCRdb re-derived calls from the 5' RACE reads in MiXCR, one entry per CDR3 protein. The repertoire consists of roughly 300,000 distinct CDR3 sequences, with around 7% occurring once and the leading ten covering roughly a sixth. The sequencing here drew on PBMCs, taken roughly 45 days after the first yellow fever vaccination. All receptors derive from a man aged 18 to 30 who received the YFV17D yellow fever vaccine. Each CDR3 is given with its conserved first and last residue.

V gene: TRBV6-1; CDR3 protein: CASSGNPRGQETQYF
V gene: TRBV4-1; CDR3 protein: CASSHGYLAKNIQYF
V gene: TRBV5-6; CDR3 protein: CASSIKGQGINEQFF
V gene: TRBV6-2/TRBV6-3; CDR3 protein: CASRPTGNYGYTF
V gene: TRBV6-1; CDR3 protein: CASNTPNTGELFF
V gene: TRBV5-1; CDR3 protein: CASSLEQADWFADTQYF
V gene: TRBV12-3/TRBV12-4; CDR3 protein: CASSRGLGGLFF
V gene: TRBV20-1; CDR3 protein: CSAIGGGNTDTQYF
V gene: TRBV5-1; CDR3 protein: CASSLVVGPSRGGELFF
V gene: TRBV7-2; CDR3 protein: CASSLVGANTEAFF
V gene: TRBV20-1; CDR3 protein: CSAYNAGANYGYTF
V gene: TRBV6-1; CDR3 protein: CASSEWAGANNEQFF
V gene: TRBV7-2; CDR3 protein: CASSLGGFGQPQHF